This TCR beta chain comes out of a study of CD8+CD57+ T cells in acquired aplastic anemia. Study observations and caveats: Patients and controls had CD8+ Simpson's diversity values that were not significantly distinct.

Germline V gene lookup returns CDR1 DFQATT and CDR2 SNEGSKA (reference sequence). The CDR3 has 14 amino acids. V was trimmed by 3 bases and J by 7 bases, leaving 19 bases between them. Genomic DNA templated the TCR beta VDJ and CDR3 profiling. TCRdb reprocessed the reads via MiXCR and lists one record per CDR3 protein. The sample holds about 160,000 distinct CDR3 sequences, roughly two thirds seen once. For sequencing, patients were chosen who had shown expansion of CD8+CD57+ cells by flow cytometry. Regarding this clonotype: Its antigen is not identified.

The receptor comes from a human donor with aplastic anemia. The sample comprised sorted CD4+, CD8+, or CD8+CD57+ T cells (not recorded which) from PBMCs. The V gene is TRBV20-1, the J gene TRBJ2-7; D uncertain. The CDR3 reads CSARPPDEELEQYF. The CDR3 DNA sequence: TGCAGTGCTAGGCCCCCAGATGAGGAGCTTGAGCAGTACTTC.